A selection of T cell receptor beta chains follows, all from one sample in a study of T cell changes during pregnancy in multiple sclerosis. Profiling relied on immunoSEQ multiplex PCR, and the TCRdb table lists in-frame clones only, not all of them. The sample includes roughly 40,000 clones, 80% to 95% seen only once; the top ten take roughly 0.7%. The sample consisted of CD4+ T cells from peripheral blood mononuclear cells, taken in the first trimester of pregnancy. These receptors all come from a female donor with multiple sclerosis, enrolled in a pregnancy study. Both conserved end residues are part of each CDR3. Each record gives: CDR3 DNA, CDR3 protein, clone size, D gene, J gene, V gene. The D gene is left open where the match is weak. For some rows the clone size is stated as once, few or many, or as a class when expanded; others skip it.

cdr3_nt: TGTGCCAGCAGCTCCGGGACAGGGATTTTGGATAGCACAGATACGCAGTATTTT
cdr3_aa: CASSSGTGILDSTDTQYF
clone_size: once
d_call: TRBD1
j_call: TRBJ2-3
v_call: TRBV5-6

cdr3_nt: TGCGCCAGCAGCCAAGATTTGACTATATCTAGCACAGATACGCAGTATTTT
cdr3_aa: CASSQDLTISSTDTQYF
clone_size: NA
d_call: NA
j_call: TRBJ2-3
v_call: TRBV4-3

cdr3_nt: TGTGCCAGCAGCTTCCCAGGGAGGGGCTCCTACAATGAGCAGTTCTTC
cdr3_aa: CASSFPGRGSYNEQFF
clone_size: NA
d_call: TRBD2
j_call: TRBJ2-1
v_call: TRBV11-2

cdr3_nt: TGTGCCAGCAGTGCGTTGTTCGAGCAGTACTTC
cdr3_aa: CASSALFEQYF
clone_size: NA
d_call: NA
j_call: TRBJ2-7
v_call: TRBV28

cdr3_nt: TGTGCCAGCAGCTCCGAACTATACAATGAGCAGTTCTTC
cdr3_aa: CASSSELYNEQFF
clone_size: NA
d_call: NA
j_call: TRBJ2-1
v_call: TRBV7-2

cdr3_nt: TGTGCCAGCAGTAAGCGAGGGGGTGGAAATGAAAAACTGTTTTTT
cdr3_aa: CASSKRGGGNEKLFF
clone_size: NA
d_call: NA
j_call: TRBJ1-4
v_call: TRBV2

cdr3_nt: TGTGCCAGCAGAGGGGGACATGAGGAAAAACTGTTTTTT
cdr3_aa: CASRGGHEEKLFF
clone_size: NA
d_call: NA
j_call: TRBJ1-4
v_call: TRBV28

cdr3_nt: TGTGCCAGCAGCTTAACCCGTTCCCCTAGTGATACGCAGTATTTT
cdr3_aa: CASSLTRSPSDTQYF
clone_size: NA
d_call: NA
j_call: TRBJ2-3
v_call: TRBV7-2

cdr3_nt: TGTGCCAGCGCAAGCCAGGGAAATCAGCCCCAGCATTTT
cdr3_aa: CASASQGNQPQHF
clone_size: NA
d_call: NA
j_call: TRBJ1-5
v_call: TRBV7-9

cdr3_nt: TGTGCTACCAGCAGCGGAACGTATAGCAATCAGCCCCAGCATTTT
cdr3_aa: CATSSGTYSNQPQHF
clone_size: NA
d_call: NA
j_call: TRBJ1-5
v_call: TRBV2

cdr3_nt: TGTGCCAGCATACTAGGGGGGGTTCAGGGTGAGCAGTTCTTC
cdr3_aa: CASILGGVQGEQFF
clone_size: NA
d_call: NA
j_call: TRBJ2-1
v_call: TRBV2

cdr3_nt: TGCAGCTTTAGCGGGACCTACAATGAGCAGTTCTTC
cdr3_aa: CSFSGTYNEQFF
clone_size: NA
d_call: TRBD2
j_call: TRBJ2-1
v_call: TRBV29-1

cdr3_nt: TGTGCCAGCAAGGGCGGGAAGGATACGCAGTATTTT
cdr3_aa: CASKGGKDTQYF
clone_size: NA
d_call: NA
j_call: TRBJ2-3
v_call: TRBV6-5

cdr3_nt: TGCGCCAGCAGCTCTACAGGGGGCGGAAACACCGGGGAGCTGTTTTTT
cdr3_aa: CASSSTGGGNTGELFF
clone_size: NA
d_call: TRBD1
j_call: TRBJ2-2
v_call: TRBV5-1

cdr3_nt: TGTGCCAGTAGTGAGCCAGGGACAAATCAGCCCCAGCATTTT
cdr3_aa: CASSEPGTNQPQHF
clone_size: NA
d_call: NA
j_call: TRBJ1-5
v_call: TRBV19

cdr3_nt: TGTGCCAGCAGCTTGGGAGCGGAGGCGAACACCGGGGAGCTGTTTTTT
cdr3_aa: CASSLGAEANTGELFF
clone_size: NA
d_call: NA
j_call: TRBJ2-2
v_call: TRBV5-4

cdr3_nt: TGTGCCAGCAGCTTGGATGGTAGCGGCCTCACAGATACGCAGTATTTT
cdr3_aa: CASSLDGSGLTDTQYF
clone_size: NA
d_call: NA
j_call: TRBJ2-3
v_call: TRBV5-6

cdr3_nt: TGTGCCAGCAGGCTCCGGTCGTCTGGGGCCAACGTCCTGACTTTC
cdr3_aa: CASRLRSSGANVLTF
clone_size: NA
d_call: NA
j_call: TRBJ2-6
v_call: TRBV2

cdr3_nt: TGTGCCAGCAGCTTCGGGGGGGGGAGGGCCAACGAGCAGTACTTC
cdr3_aa: CASSFGGGRANEQYF
clone_size: NA
d_call: TRBD2
j_call: TRBJ2-7
v_call: TRBV7-9

cdr3_nt: TGTGCCAGTAGTATTGGCCCCTTCAACTACGAGCAGTACTTC
cdr3_aa: CASSIGPFNYEQYF
clone_size: NA
d_call: NA
j_call: TRBJ2-7
v_call: TRBV19

cdr3_nt: TGTGCCATCATACGGACTAGCGGAACAGATACGCAGTATTTT
cdr3_aa: CAIIRTSGTDTQYF
clone_size: NA
d_call: TRBD2
j_call: TRBJ2-3
v_call: TRBV2

cdr3_nt: TGTGCCATCAGTGTGCGACAGGACAGCCCCTATGGCTACACCTTC
cdr3_aa: CAISVRQDSPYGYTF
clone_size: NA
d_call: NA
j_call: TRBJ1-2
v_call: TRBV10-3

cdr3_nt: TGTGCCAGCAGTTCCTCCGGGACAGGACTCAATGGCTACACCTTC
cdr3_aa: CASSSSGTGLNGYTF
clone_size: NA
d_call: TRBD1
j_call: TRBJ1-2
v_call: TRBV28

cdr3_nt: TGCGCCAGCAGCCCGCTTGGCGGCCGTAGCTCCTACAATGAGCAGTTCTTC
cdr3_aa: CASSPLGGRSSYNEQFF
clone_size: NA
d_call: NA
j_call: TRBJ2-1
v_call: TRBV5-1

cdr3_nt: TGTGCCATCAGTGAGCCAGCGGGAGTTGGCACAGATACGCAGTATTTT
cdr3_aa: CAISEPAGVGTDTQYF
clone_size: NA
d_call: TRBD2
j_call: TRBJ2-3
v_call: TRBV10-3

cdr3_nt: TGTGCCAGCTCACCAAACCCGGGACAGGAGGACCCCTACGAGCAGTACTTC
cdr3_aa: CASSPNPGQEDPYEQYF
clone_size: NA
d_call: TRBD1
j_call: TRBJ2-7
v_call: TRBV18

cdr3_nt: TGTGCCAGCAGCTTGGGAAGGGGACTATCCCAGAATGAGCAGTTCTTC
cdr3_aa: CASSLGRGLSQNEQFF
clone_size: once
d_call: TRBD2
j_call: TRBJ2-1
v_call: TRBV7-2

cdr3_nt: TGTGCCAGCAGCTTTACTATGGGACTAGCGAACAATGAGCAGTTCTTC
cdr3_aa: CASSFTMGLANNEQFF
clone_size: NA
d_call: TRBD2
j_call: TRBJ2-1
v_call: TRBV5-4

cdr3_nt: TGTGCCTGGAGTGCGCTCGGGGGAGGTCGAACTGAAGCTTTCTTT
cdr3_aa: CAWSALGGGRTEAFF
clone_size: medium-sized
d_call: NA
j_call: TRBJ1-1
v_call: TRBV30

cdr3_nt: TGTGCCAGCAGTGAAAGGTCAGGGACTTCAAACTATGGCTACACCTTC
cdr3_aa: CASSERSGTSNYGYTF
clone_size: NA
d_call: NA
j_call: TRBJ1-2
v_call: TRBV6-1

cdr3_nt: TGTGCCAGCAGCCTATGGCCTAGCTCAACCTACGAGCAGTACTTC
cdr3_aa: CASSLWPSSTYEQYF
clone_size: NA
d_call: NA
j_call: TRBJ2-7
v_call: TRBV27

cdr3_nt: TGTGCCAGCAGTCCCCCGGGGGTAATAGGCGAAGCTTTCTTT
cdr3_aa: CASSPPGVIGEAFF
clone_size: NA
d_call: NA
j_call: TRBJ1-1
v_call: TRBV28

cdr3_nt: TGTGCCAGCAGTTCTATACAGACACCGAGCTCCTACAATGAGCAGTTCTTC
cdr3_aa: CASSSIQTPSSYNEQFF
clone_size: once
d_call: NA
j_call: TRBJ2-1
v_call: TRBV28

cdr3_nt: TGTGCCAGCTCACCACGATCTCGAGCGACCATATCCAGCTCCTATAATGAGCAGTTCTTC
cdr3_aa: CASSPRSRATISSSYNEQFF
clone_size: NA
d_call: NA
j_call: TRBJ2-1
v_call: TRBV18

cdr3_nt: TGTGCCAGCAGCCGAAGGGACAGGGGGTATTCCGGGGAGCTGTTTTTT
cdr3_aa: CASSRRDRGYSGELFF
clone_size: NA
d_call: TRBD1
j_call: TRBJ2-2
v_call: TRBV2

cdr3_nt: TGTGCCAGCAGCAAAACAGGGGGAGCTCGGGGCTACGAGCAGTACTTC
cdr3_aa: CASSKTGGARGYEQYF
clone_size: NA
d_call: TRBD1
j_call: TRBJ2-7
v_call: TRBV5-6

cdr3_nt: TGTGCCAGCAGCGTAGGGCTAGGGGTGGAGACCCAGTACTTC
cdr3_aa: CASSVGLGVETQYF
clone_size: NA
d_call: NA
j_call: TRBJ2-5
v_call: TRBV9

cdr3_nt: TGCGCCAGCAGCCACGACCCACAGGAACGGAACACTGAAGCTTTCTTT
cdr3_aa: CASSHDPQERNTEAFF
clone_size: NA
d_call: NA
j_call: TRBJ1-1
v_call: TRBV4-1

cdr3_nt: TGTGCCACCAGCAGAGATCCGTCGGGAGTTAACTACGAGCAGTACTTC
cdr3_aa: CATSRDPSGVNYEQYF
clone_size: NA
d_call: NA
j_call: TRBJ2-7
v_call: TRBV15

cdr3_nt: TGTGCCTGGACGACAGGGACCCCCTACGAGCAGTACTTC
cdr3_aa: CAWTTGTPYEQYF
clone_size: NA
d_call: TRBD1
j_call: TRBJ2-7
v_call: TRBV30

cdr3_nt: TGTGCCAGTTGGGACAGGGGATGGAACACTGAAGCTTTCTTT
cdr3_aa: CASWDRGWNTEAFF
clone_size: NA
d_call: TRBD1
j_call: TRBJ1-1
v_call: TRBV6-1

cdr3_nt: TGTGCCAGCAGCGTAGGGACAGGGGGCGCGATCTACTGGAATGAGCAGTTCTTC
cdr3_aa: CASSVGTGGAIYWNEQFF
clone_size: NA
d_call: TRBD1
j_call: TRBJ2-1
v_call: TRBV9

cdr3_nt: TGTGCCAGCCGCGGACAGGGACCGAACACCGGGGAGCTGTTTTTT
cdr3_aa: CASRGQGPNTGELFF
clone_size: NA
d_call: TRBD1
j_call: TRBJ2-2
v_call: TRBV2

cdr3_nt: TGCGCCAGCAGCCCGGCGGTGGGACTAGGATTTCAGGAGCAGTTCTTC
cdr3_aa: CASSPAVGLGFQEQFF
clone_size: NA
d_call: TRBD2
j_call: TRBJ2-1
v_call: TRBV5-1

cdr3_nt: TGTGCCAGCAGAAGTCACCGGGACTATTATACCCAGTACTTC
cdr3_aa: CASRSHRDYYTQYF
clone_size: NA
d_call: TRBD2
j_call: TRBJ2-5
v_call: TRBV11-2

cdr3_nt: TGTGCCAGCGGAGACGGCAATCAGCCCCAGCATTTT
cdr3_aa: CASGDGNQPQHF
clone_size: few
d_call: NA
j_call: TRBJ1-5
v_call: TRBV28

cdr3_nt: TGTGCTAGCAGCTTGGGCGTCTCCTACGAGCAGTACTTC
cdr3_aa: CASSLGVSYEQYF
clone_size: NA
d_call: NA
j_call: TRBJ2-7
v_call: TRBV7-7

cdr3_nt: TGTGCCAGCAGCTCCATAGCGGGAAGACAAGAGACCCAGTACTTC
cdr3_aa: CASSSIAGRQETQYF
clone_size: NA
d_call: TRBD2
j_call: TRBJ2-5
v_call: TRBV7-8

cdr3_nt: TGTGCCAGCAGCTTAGGGACTAGCGGGAGGGGCGAGCAGTACTTC
cdr3_aa: CASSLGTSGRGEQYF
clone_size: NA
d_call: TRBD2
j_call: TRBJ2-7
v_call: TRBV7-4

cdr3_nt: TGTGCCAGCAGCTTAGAGTCAGGGGCGACCTACGAGCAGTACTTC
cdr3_aa: CASSLESGATYEQYF
clone_size: NA
d_call: NA
j_call: TRBJ2-7
v_call: TRBV7-9

cdr3_nt: TGTGCCAGCAGTGAAGCGCCTCCCGGACAGGGGGCAGGGGAGCAGTACTTC
cdr3_aa: CASSEAPPGQGAGEQYF
clone_size: NA
d_call: TRBD1
j_call: TRBJ2-7
v_call: TRBV2

cdr3_nt: TGTGCCTCTAGGACTTTCAACAATGAGCAGTTCTTC
cdr3_aa: CASRTFNNEQFF
clone_size: once
d_call: NA
j_call: TRBJ2-1
v_call: TRBV19

cdr3_nt: TGTGCCAGCAGCACCGGGGGGGCTCTGCTGGGGCAAGAGACCCAGTACTTC
cdr3_aa: CASSTGGALLGQETQYF
clone_size: NA
d_call: TRBD2
j_call: TRBJ2-5
v_call: TRBV5-4

cdr3_nt: TGTGCCAGCAGTTTACAAACTCCACAGGGAGTAGGAAACACCATATATTTT
cdr3_aa: CASSLQTPQGVGNTIYF
clone_size: NA
d_call: NA
j_call: TRBJ1-3
v_call: TRBV27

cdr3_nt: TGTGCCAGCAGAGGGGCGTACAGCAATCAGCCCCAGCATTTT
cdr3_aa: CASRGAYSNQPQHF
clone_size: NA
d_call: NA
j_call: TRBJ1-5
v_call: TRBV28

cdr3_nt: TGTGCCAGCAGTTGGCGACAGCCTCTTCCCGATGAGCAGTTCTTC
cdr3_aa: CASSWRQPLPDEQFF
clone_size: NA
d_call: NA
j_call: TRBJ2-1
v_call: TRBV6-5

cdr3_nt: TGTGCCAGCAGCTCATTCGGGGGTCTAGCGGGAGAATTCGATACGCAGTATTTT
cdr3_aa: CASSSFGGLAGEFDTQYF
clone_size: NA
d_call: TRBD2
j_call: TRBJ2-3
v_call: TRBV5-6

cdr3_nt: TGTGCCAGCAGCGCGGGACTCCGTGAAAAACTGTTTTTT
cdr3_aa: CASSAGLREKLFF
clone_size: NA
d_call: NA
j_call: TRBJ1-4
v_call: TRBV9

cdr3_nt: TGTGCCACTAAATACAGGGGGGACTCCTACAATGAGCAGTTCTTC
cdr3_aa: CATKYRGDSYNEQFF
clone_size: NA
d_call: TRBD1
j_call: TRBJ2-1
v_call: TRBV15